This T cell receptor beta chain was recovered during a study of chronic HIV infection and antiretroviral therapy. TCRdb re-derived calls from the 5' RACE reads in MiXCR, one entry per CDR3 protein. The repertoire consists of 40,000 to 50,000 distinct CDR3 sequences, with approximately 19% occurring once and the leading ten covering approximately 2.8%. Germline assignment: CDR1 SNHLY and CDR2 FYNNEI. The CDR3 is 12 residues long. Trimming took 8 bases from V and 2 from J, leaving 7 bases between them. The TCR was taken from an adult who had HIV and had not received antiretroviral therapy, or was an uninfected healthy control (not recorded which). This sequence joins TRBV2 and TRBJ2-1, with D unclear. Sequencing input: peripheral blood. CDR3 amino acids: CASSRTYNEQFF. DNA for the CDR3: TGTGCCAGCTCCCGGACCTACAATGAGCAGTTCTTC.